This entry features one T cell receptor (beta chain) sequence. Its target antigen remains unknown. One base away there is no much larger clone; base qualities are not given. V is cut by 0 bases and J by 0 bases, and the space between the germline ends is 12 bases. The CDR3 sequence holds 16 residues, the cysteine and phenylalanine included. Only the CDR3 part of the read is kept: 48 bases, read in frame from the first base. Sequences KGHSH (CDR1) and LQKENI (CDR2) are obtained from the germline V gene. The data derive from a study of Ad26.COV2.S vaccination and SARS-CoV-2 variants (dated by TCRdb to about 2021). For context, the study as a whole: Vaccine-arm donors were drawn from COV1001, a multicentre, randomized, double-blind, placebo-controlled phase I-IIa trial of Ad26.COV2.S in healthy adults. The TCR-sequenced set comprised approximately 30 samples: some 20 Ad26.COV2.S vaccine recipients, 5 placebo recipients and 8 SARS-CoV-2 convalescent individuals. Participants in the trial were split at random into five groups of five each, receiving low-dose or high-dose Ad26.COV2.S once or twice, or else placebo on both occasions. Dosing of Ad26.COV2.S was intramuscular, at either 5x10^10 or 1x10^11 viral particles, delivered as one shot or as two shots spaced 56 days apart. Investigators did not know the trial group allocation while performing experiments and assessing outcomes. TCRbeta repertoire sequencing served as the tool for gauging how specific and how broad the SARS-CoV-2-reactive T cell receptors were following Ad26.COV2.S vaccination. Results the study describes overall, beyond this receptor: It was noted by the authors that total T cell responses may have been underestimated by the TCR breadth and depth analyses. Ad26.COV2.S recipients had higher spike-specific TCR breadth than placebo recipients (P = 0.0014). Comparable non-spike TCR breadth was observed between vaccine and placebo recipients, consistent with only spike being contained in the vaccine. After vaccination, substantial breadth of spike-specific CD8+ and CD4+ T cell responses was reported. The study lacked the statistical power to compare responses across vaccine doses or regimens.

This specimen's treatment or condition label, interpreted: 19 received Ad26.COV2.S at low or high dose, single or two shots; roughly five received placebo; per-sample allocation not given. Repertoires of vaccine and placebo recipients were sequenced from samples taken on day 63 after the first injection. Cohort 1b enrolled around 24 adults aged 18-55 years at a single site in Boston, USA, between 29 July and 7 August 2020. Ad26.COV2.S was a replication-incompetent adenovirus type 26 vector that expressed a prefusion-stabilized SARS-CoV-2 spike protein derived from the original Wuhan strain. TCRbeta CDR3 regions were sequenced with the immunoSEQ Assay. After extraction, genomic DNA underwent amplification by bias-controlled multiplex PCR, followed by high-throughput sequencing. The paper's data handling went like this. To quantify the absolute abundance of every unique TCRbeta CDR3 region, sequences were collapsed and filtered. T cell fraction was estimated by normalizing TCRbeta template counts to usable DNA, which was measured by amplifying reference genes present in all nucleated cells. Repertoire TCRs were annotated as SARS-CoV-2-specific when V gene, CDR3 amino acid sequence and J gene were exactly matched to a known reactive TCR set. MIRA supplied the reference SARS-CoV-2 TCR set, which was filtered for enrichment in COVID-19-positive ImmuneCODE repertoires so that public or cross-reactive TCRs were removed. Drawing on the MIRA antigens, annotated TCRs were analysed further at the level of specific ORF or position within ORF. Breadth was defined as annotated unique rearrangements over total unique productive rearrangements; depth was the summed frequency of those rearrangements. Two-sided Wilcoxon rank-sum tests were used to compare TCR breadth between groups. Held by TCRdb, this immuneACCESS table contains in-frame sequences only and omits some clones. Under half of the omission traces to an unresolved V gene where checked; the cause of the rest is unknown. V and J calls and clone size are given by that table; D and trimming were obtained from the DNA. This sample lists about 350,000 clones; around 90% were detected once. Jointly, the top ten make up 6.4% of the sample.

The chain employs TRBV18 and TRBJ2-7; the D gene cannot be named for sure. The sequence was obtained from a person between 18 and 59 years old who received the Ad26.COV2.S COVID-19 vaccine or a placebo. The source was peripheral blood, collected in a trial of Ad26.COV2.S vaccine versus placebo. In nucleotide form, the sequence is TGTGCCAGCTCACCACCGGGCACCAGGCCCTCCTACGAGCAGTACTTC. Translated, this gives CASSPPGTRPSYEQYF.